This T cell receptor (beta chain) was sequenced in a study of blood T cell repertoires in COVID-19. Study as a whole: From the United States, Italy and Spain came samples of acute and convalescent COVID-19.

There are 12 residues in the CDR3. Germline V gene data show CDR1 as MNHEY and CDR2 as SMNVEV (reference sequence). V lost 5 bases to trimming and J lost 1 base, with 5 bases between them. Methods used by the authors: Counts of nucleated cells, estimated from reference gene primer amplification, were obtained. TCRdb's copy holds only in-frame clones and misses some; the assay was immunoSEQ multiplex PCR. The DNA gave D and trimming, while V, J and clone size come from that table. The profile shows a few hundred thousand clones, nearly 90% of them singletons. Individuals aged roughly 18 to 95 years were recruited from 20 to 25 US areas. Recovered status in Cohort 3 required two negative PCRs, clearance, or symptom resolution. This clone has only a few counts. Other nucleotide sequences in the sample specify the same CDR3.

This clonotype was obtained from a young woman who had recovered from COVID-19. The rearrangement joins TRBV27 to TRBJ1-1; tentative D call: TRBD1 (5 bases). The sequencing input was PBMCs or T cells enriched from blood (not recorded which). CDR3 protein: CASSTGNTEAFF. In nucleotides, the CDR3 is TGTGCCAGCAGTACAGGGAACACTGAAGCTTTCTTT.